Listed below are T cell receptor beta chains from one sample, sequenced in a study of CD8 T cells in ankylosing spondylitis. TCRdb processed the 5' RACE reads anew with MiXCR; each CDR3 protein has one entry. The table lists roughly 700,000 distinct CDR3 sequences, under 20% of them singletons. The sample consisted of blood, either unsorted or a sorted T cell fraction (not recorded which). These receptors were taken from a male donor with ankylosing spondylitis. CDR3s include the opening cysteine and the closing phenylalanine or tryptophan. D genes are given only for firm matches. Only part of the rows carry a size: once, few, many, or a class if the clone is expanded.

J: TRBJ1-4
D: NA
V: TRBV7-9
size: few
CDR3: CASSLGTRSNEKLFF
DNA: TGTGCCAGCAGCTTAGGGACTCGGTCGAATGAAAAACTGTTTTTT

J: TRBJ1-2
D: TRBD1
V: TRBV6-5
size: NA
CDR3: CASSYSGGQGYGYTF
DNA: TGTGCCAGCAGTTACTCTGGGGGACAGGGATATGGCTACACCTTC

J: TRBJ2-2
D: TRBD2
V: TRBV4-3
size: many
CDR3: CASSQAPGLAGGVTGELFF
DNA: TGCGCCAGCAGCCAAGCACCGGGACTAGCGGGAGGGGTCACCGGGGAGCTGTTTTTT

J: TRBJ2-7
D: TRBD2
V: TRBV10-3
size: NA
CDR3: CAIRPSGRGHEQYF
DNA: TGTGCCATCAGACCGAGCGGGAGAGGGCACGAGCAGTACTTC

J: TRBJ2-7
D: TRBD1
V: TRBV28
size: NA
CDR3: CASSLGQAPREQYF
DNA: TGTGCCAGCAGTTTAGGACAGGCCCCACGGGAGCAGTACTTC

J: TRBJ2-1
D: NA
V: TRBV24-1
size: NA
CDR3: CATSAPWEADNEQFF
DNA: TGTGCCACCAGTGCCCCTTGGGAGGCGGACAATGAGCAGTTCTTC

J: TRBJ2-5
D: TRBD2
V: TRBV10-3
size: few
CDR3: CAIRPGLEYQETQYF
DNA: TGTGCCATCAGGCCGGGACTAGAATACCAAGAGACCCAGTACTTC

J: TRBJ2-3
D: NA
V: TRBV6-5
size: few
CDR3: CASQGGGSSDTQYF
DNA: TGTGCCAGCCAGGGGGGCGGGAGCTCAGATACGCAGTATTTT

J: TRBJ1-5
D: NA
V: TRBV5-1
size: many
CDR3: CASSPKGGNQPQHF
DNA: TGCGCCAGCAGCCCGAAGGGAGGGAATCAGCCCCAGCATTTT

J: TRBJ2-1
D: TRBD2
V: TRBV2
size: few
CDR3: CASSETSGGVNEQFF
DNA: TGTGCCAGCAGTGAAACTAGCGGGGGGGTTAATGAGCAGTTCTTC

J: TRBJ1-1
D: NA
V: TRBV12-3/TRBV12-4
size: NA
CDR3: CASREETDYTEAFF
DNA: TGTGCCAGCAGGGAAGAAACGGACTACACTGAAGCTTTCTTT

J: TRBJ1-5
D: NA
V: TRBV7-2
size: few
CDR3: CASSLDGRNNQPQHF
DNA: TGTGCCAGCAGCTTAGACGGCCGAAACAATCAGCCCCAGCATTTT

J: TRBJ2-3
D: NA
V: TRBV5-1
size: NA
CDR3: CASSLTVVRSTDTQYF
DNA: TGCGCCAGCAGCTTGACCGTAGTCAGGAGCACAGATACGCAGTATTTT

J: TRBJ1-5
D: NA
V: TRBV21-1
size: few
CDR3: CASSKPPANSHQPQHF
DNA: TGTGCCAGCAGCAAACCGCCAGCGAACAGTCATCAGCCCCAGCATTTT

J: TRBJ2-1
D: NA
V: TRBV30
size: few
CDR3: CAWRPQSSYNEQFF
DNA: TGTGCCTGGAGACCGCAGAGCTCCTACAATGAGCAGTTCTTC

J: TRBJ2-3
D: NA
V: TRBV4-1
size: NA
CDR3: CASSQRDIDTQYF
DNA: TGCGCCAGCAGCCAACGGGACATCGATACGCAGTATTTT

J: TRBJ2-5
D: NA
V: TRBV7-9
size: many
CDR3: CATFLGLGAGSETQYF
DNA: TGTGCCACATTTTTGGGCCTTGGGGCCGGATCGGAGACCCAGTACTTC

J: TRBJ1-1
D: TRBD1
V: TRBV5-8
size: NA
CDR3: CASRLTGGGPEAFF
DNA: TGTGCCAGCAGACTGACAGGGGGAGGCCCTGAAGCTTTCTTT

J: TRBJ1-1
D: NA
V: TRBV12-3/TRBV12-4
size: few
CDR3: CASSLLPRTEAFF
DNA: TGTGCCAGCAGTTTGCTCCCAAGGACTGAAGCTTTCTTT

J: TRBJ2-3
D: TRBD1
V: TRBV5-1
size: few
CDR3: CASSLNPWTGRRDTQYF
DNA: TGCGCCAGCAGCTTGAACCCCTGGACAGGGCGGCGAGATACGCAGTATTTT

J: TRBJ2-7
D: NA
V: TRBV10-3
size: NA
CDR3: CAISEYLSYEQYF
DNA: TGTGCCATCAGTGAGTACCTATCCTACGAGCAGTACTTC

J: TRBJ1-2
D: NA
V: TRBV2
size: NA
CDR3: CASREGVGYGYTF
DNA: TGTGCCAGCAGGGAAGGGGTAGGCTATGGCTACACCTTC

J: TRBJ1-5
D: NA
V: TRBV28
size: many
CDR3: CASSQVPGNQPQHF
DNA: TGTGCCAGCAGCCAAGTCCCGGGCAATCAGCCCCAGCATTTT

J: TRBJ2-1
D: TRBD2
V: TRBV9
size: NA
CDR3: CASSVAYGRGDEQFF
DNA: TGTGCCAGCAGCGTAGCTTACGGACGGGGGGATGAGCAGTTCTTC

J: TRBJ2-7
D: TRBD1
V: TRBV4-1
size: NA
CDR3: CASSQEKGQGSSEQYF
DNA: TGCGCCAGCAGCCAAGAGAAGGGACAGGGGTCGTCCGAGCAGTACTTC

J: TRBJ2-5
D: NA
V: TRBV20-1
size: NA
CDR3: CSAPAYLGGSETQYF
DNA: TGCAGTGCTCCAGCTTATTTGGGAGGTTCAGAGACCCAGTACTTC

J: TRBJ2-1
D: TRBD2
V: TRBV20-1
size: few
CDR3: CSALRGGVDNEQFF
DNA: TGCAGTGCACTGCGGGGGGGGGTCGACAATGAGCAGTTCTTC

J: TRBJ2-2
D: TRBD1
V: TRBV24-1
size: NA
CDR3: CATGDRGLDTGELFF
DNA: TGTGCCACCGGGGACAGGGGGCTCGACACCGGGGAGCTGTTTTTT

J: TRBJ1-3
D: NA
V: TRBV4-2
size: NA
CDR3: CASSQALTKSSGNTIYF
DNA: TGTGCCAGCAGCCAAGCTCTCACTAAGAGCTCTGGAAACACCATATATTTT

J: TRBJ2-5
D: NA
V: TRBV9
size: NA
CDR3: CASSVSMAGQETQYF
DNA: TGTGCCAGCAGCGTCTCTATGGCAGGACAAGAGACCCAGTACTTC

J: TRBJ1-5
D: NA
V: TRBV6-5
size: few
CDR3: CASSYASTQPQHF
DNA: TGTGCCAGCAGTTACGCCAGCACTCAGCCCCAGCATTTT

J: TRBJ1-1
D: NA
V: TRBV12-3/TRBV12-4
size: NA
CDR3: CASSLAIRDTAFF
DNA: TGTGCCAGCAGTTTAGCGATTAGGGACACCGCTTTCTTT

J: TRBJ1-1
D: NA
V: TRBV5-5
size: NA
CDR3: CASSLVGARDAFF
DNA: TGTGCCAGCAGCTTGGTGGGAGCCCGGGATGCTTTCTTT

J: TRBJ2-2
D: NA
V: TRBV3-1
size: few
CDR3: CASSPPRGNGGELFF
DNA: TGTGCCAGCAGCCCCCCAAGAGGGAATGGCGGGGAGCTGTTTTTT

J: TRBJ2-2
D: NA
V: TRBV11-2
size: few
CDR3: CASSATGGNTGELFF
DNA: TGTGCCAGCAGCGCAACGGGCGGAAACACCGGGGAGCTGTTTTTT

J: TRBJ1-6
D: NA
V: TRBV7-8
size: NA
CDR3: CASRGLTYNSPLHF
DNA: TGTGCCAGCAGGGGGCTAACCTATAATTCACCCCTCCACTTT

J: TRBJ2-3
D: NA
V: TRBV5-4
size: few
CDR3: CASSLGNPAGAATSTDTQYF
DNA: TGTGCCAGCAGCCTGGGGAACCCGGCAGGGGCTGCGACTAGCACAGATACGCAGTATTTT

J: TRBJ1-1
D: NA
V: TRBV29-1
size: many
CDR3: CSVGDTMNTEAFF
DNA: TGCAGCGTGGGGGACACCATGAACACTGAAGCTTTCTTT

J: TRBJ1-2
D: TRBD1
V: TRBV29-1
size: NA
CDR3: CSVRDSYGYTF
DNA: TGCAGTGTTCGGGACAGTTATGGCTACACCTTC

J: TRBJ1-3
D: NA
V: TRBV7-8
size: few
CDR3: CASSLLGGNTIYF
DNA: TGTGCCAGCAGCTTATTAGGGGGAAACACCATATATTTT

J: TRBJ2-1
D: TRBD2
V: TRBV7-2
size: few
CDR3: CASRRSSGTYNEQFF
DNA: TGTGCCAGCAGGCGCTCTAGCGGGACTTACAATGAGCAGTTCTTC

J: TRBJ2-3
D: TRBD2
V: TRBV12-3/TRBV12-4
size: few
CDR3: CASSQLAGRTDTQYF
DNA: TGTGCCAGCAGCCAACTAGCGGGACGCACAGATACGCAGTATTTT

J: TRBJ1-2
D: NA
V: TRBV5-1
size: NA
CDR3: CASSLDGSYGYTF
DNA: TGCGCCAGCAGCTTGGACGGCAGCTATGGCTACACCTTC

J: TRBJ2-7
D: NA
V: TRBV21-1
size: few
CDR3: CKPDEQYF
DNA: TGTAAACCCGACGAGCAGTACTTC

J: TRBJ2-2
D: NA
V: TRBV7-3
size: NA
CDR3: CASSLSGRLNTGELFF
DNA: TGTGCCAGCAGCTTATCGGGTAGACTCAACACCGGGGAGCTGTTTTTT

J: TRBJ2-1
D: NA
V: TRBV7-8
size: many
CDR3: CASSTTTSESLHEQFF
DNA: TGTGCCAGCAGCACTACAACTAGTGAGTCGCTCCATGAGCAGTTCTTC